This T cell receptor (beta chain) was profiled in a study of blood T cell repertoires in COVID-19. Sequencing was performed with immunoSEQ multiplex PCR; in TCRdb, only in-frame clones are kept and a portion is missing. The sample lists approximately 150,000 clones, about 85% occurring once. Trimming took off 2 bases at V and 3 bases at J, with 16 bases between the two ends. The CDR3 totals 16 residues. Germline CDR1 is MDHEN and CDR2 is SYDVKM. The sequence derives from a woman aged 40 to 50 with acute COVID-19. The chain is built from TRBV28 and TRBJ1-1; D is unclear. Input material: PBMCs or T cells enriched from blood (not recorded which). CDR3 in amino acids: CASSLSSGIVDTEAFF. DNA of the CDR3: TGTGCCAGCAGTTTAAGTTCGGGGATTGTGGACACTGAAGCTTTCTTT. Combining the CDR3 with reference TRBV28 and TRBJ1-1 gives the whole variable domain DVKVTQSSRYLVKRTGEKVFLECVQDMDHENMFWYRQDPGLGLRLIYFSYDVKMKEKGDIPEGYSVSREKKERFSLILESASTNQTSMYLCASSLSSGIVDTEAFFGQGTRLTVV.